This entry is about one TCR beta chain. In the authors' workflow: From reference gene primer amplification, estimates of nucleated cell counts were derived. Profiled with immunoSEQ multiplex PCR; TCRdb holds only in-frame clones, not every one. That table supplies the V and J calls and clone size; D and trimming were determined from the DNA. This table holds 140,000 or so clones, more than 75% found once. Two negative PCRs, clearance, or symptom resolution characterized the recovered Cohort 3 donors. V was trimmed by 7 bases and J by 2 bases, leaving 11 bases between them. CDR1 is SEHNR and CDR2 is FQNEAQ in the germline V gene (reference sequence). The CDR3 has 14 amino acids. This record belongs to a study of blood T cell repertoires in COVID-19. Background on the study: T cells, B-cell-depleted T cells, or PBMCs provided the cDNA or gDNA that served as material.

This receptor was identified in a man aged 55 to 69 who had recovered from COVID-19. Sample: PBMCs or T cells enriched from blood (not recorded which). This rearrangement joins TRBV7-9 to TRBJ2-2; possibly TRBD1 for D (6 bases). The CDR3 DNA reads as TGTGCCAGCACCGCGGACAGAAACACCGGGGAGCTGTTTTTT. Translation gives CASTADRNTGELFF.